Presented here are 32 T cell receptor beta chains from one specimen sequenced in a study of tumor-infiltrating lymphocytes in primary liver carcinoma (dated by TCRdb to the late 2010s). Total RNA and DNA were co-extracted from 20-30 mg of bulk tissue with the AllPrep DNA/RNA mini kit, without cell sorting. The sequencer was an Illumina HiSeq 2500. TCRbeta-specific cDNA was reverse-transcribed from around 0.45 ug total RNA using a constant-region primer and ProtoScript II reverse transcriptase. Construction of the TCRbeta libraries relied on three nested rounds of multiplex PCR, following a slightly modified ARM-PCR procedure. Each of the first two PCR rounds ran for approximately 10 cycles and used multiplex TRBV1-TRBV30 forward primers together with a Cbeta reverse primer. The public reads were reprocessed in TCRdb via fastp at Q25 and MiXCR, keeping in-frame beta chains. Every CDR3 protein is listed once, alongside the most common genes and DNA of its rows. In this sample the table shows about 100,000 distinct CDR3 sequences, about two thirds of which occur a single time. Of the sample, approximately 12% is held by the ten largest clones.

Sequencing input: liver tumor tissue from sampling region 2. In the paper's terms, the cell subset or site label means: tumor region T2, inferior pole. Receptors originate from a woman aged 55-69 years with primary liver carcinoma and hepatitis B virus infection.

This clonotype was observed a single time. The junction differs from germline at one of its ends, possibly a read error. This rearrangement joins TRBV7-9 to TRBJ1-2; D gene uncertain. The CDR3 length is 13 residues. The germline V gene has CDR1 SEHNR and CDR2 FQNEAQ (reference sequence). The CDR3 protein is CASSLNQHYDYTF. In DNA form, the CDR3 reads TGTGCCAGCAGCTTAAACCAGCACTATGACTACACCTTC.

This clonotype was observed many times. The chain links TRBV4-2 to TRBJ2-3, with D perhaps assigned TRBD1 or TRBD2 (6 bases each). The V gene's germline CDR1 is LGHNA and CDR2 YNFKEQ. The V gene lost 0 bases and the J gene lost 4 bases, with 14 bases spanning the gap. The CDR3 sequence is 16 residues long. The CDR3 DNA reads TGTGCCAGCAGCCAAGACGGGGTGGGGGGCGCAGATACGCAGTATTTT. It is translated as CASSQDGVGGADTQYF.

In the case of this clonotype: This may be a read error, as it is one base from a much larger clone. The chain has TRBV14 and TRBJ2-3, with TRBD2 identical over 9 bases. Per the germline V gene, CDR1 is SGHDN and CDR2 is FVKESK. The V gene end was trimmed by 4 bases and the J gene end by 4 bases; junction bases not matched to a gene: 12. CDR3 length: 17 amino acids. The CDR3 bases are TGTGCCAGCAGCCCCGGAAAGTGGGCGGGAGGGCCAGATACGCAGTATTTT. It codes for CASSPGKWAGGPDTQYF.

This clonotype was observed many times. V and J are TRBV28 and TRBJ2-1; D gene unclear. This CDR3 comprises 12 residues. V lost 3 bases, J lost 7 bases, and 7 bases lay in between. Germline assignment: CDR1 MDHEN and CDR2 SYDVKM. The CDR3 nucleotides are TGTGCCAGCAGTTTGGTAGAGAATGAGCAGTTCTTC. This codes for CASSLVENEQFF.

This clonotype was counted many times. This chain uses TRBV6-5 with TRBJ1-2; 7 bases match TRBD1. Germline V lookup: CDR1 MNHEY, CDR2 SVGAGI. The CDR3 is made up of 13 amino acids. V shed 0 bases, J shed 8 bases, and the junction held 3 bases outside the gene matches. Here the CDR3 reads CASSYSQGRGYTF. The CDR3 DNA reads as TGTGCCAGCAGTTACTCACAGGGGCGGGGCTACACCTTC.

In regard to this clonotype: An end of the junction does not agree with germline; a read error may underlie this. V usage is TRBV11-2 and J usage is TRBJ2-5; D is undetermined. Germline V CDR1 and CDR2: SGHAT, FQNNGV. The CDR3 totals 15 residues. The DNA of the CDR3 is TGTGCCGGCTGTCAACGCAATCTTATCCAAGAGACCCTGTACTTC. Protein: CAGCQRNLIQETLYF.

The rearrangement uses TRBV5-1 and TRBJ2-7, with 9 bases fitting TRBD2. Germline V gives CDR1 SGHRS, CDR2 YFSETQ. J lost 5 bases, V lost 0 bases, and 9 bases had no gene match. CDR3 length: 16 amino acids. The CDR3 sequence: CASSLVGGRGQNEQYF. CDR3 sequence (DNA): TGCGCCAGCAGCTTGGTTGGCGGGAGGGGTCAAAACGAGCAGTACTTC.

A few counts support this clonotype. This may be a read error: a much more frequent sequence differs by one nucleotide. The chain links TRBV5-4 to TRBJ2-3; D possibly uses TRBD1 or TRBD2 (6 bases each). CDR3 length: 16 residues. The germline gives CDR1 SGHNT, CDR2 YYREEE (reference sequence). In DNA form, the CDR3 reads TGTGCCAGCAGCCGATGGGGGGAAGGGGGTACAGATACGCATTATTTT. It is translated as CASSRWGEGGTDTHYF.

At least ten counts were recorded for this clonotype. This chain links TRBV7-9 with TRBJ1-1; no definite D call. The ends were cut back, 5 bases at V and 3 bases at J, with 10 bases in the middle. This CDR3 comprises 13 residues. The germline V gene has CDR1 SEHNR and CDR2 FQNEAQ (reference sequence). DNA of the CDR3: TGTGCCAGCAGCCCAGACGGTTACACTGAAGCTTTCTTT. Translation gives CASSPDGYTEAFF.

Regarding this clonotype: With a much larger clone just one base away, this may be a read error. The CDR3 carries no conserved terminal phenylalanine or tryptophan, so it likely arises from a read error. The J gene is TRBJ1-2, the V gene TRBV5-6, with 9 bases identical to TRBD1. With V trimmed by 2 bases and J by 8 bases, 10 bases remained unmatched. Germline values: CDR1 SGHDT, CDR2 YYEEEE. The CDR3 sequence is 15 residues long. CDR3 nucleotide sequence: TGTGCCAGCAGCTTAGGGGACAGGGATCTCTTCGGCTACACCATC. Translating gives CASSLGDRDLFGYTI.

As for this clonotype: The junction departs from the called germline gene at one end, perhaps through a read error. J is TRBJ2-2 and V is TRBV11-3; either TRBD1 or TRBD2 may fit D (5 bases each). Germline lookup yields CDR1 SGHNT and CDR2 YENEEA. There are 18 residues in the CDR3. CDR3 residues: CASILDLLDTDNTGDLFF. CDR3 bases: TGTGCCAGCATCTTAGATCTCTTGGACACAGATAACACCGGGGATCTTTTTTTT.

On this clonotype itself: A read error may account for a junction end that differs from germline. The CDR3 DNA reads as TGCAGCGTGCAGGCCGGACGCAGCAATGAGCGGATCTTC. It yields the protein CSVQAGRSNERIF. V usage is TRBV29-1 and J usage is TRBJ2-1; possibly TRBD2 for D (5 bases). Germline lookup yields CDR1 SQVTM and CDR2 ANQGSEA. This CDR3 region has 13 residues.

For this clonotype: One junction end disagrees with the germline gene, perhaps due to a read error. V gene TRBV5-1 combines with J gene TRBJ2-6; TRBD1 aligns across 7 bases. Germline loops: CDR1 SGHRS, CDR2 YFSETQ. This CDR3 comprises 16 residues. Here the CDR3 DNA reads TGCGACAGCAGCCTAGGACAGGACTCTGGGGCCAACGTCCTGACTTTC. Protein: CDSSLGQDSGANVLTF.

In the case of this clonotype: An end of the junction differs from the germline gene, which may be a read error. The chain carries TRBV29-1 and TRBJ2-3; D unclear. Germline V gene sequence: CDR1 SQVTM, CDR2 ANQGSEA. This CDR3 has 14 amino acids. This CDR3 is CRVEVERAGDTQYF. The CDR3 DNA is TGCCGCGTTGAAGTCGAACGGGCTGGAGATACGCAGTATTTT.

The chain is built from TRBV4-1 and TRBJ1-6; no clear D gene. The CDR3 extends over 16 amino acids. V was pared by 0 bases and J by 7 bases, with 13 bases between. Germline values: CDR1 MGHRA, CDR2 YSYEKL. The CDR3 nucleotides are TGCGCCAGCAGCCAAGATCTAATGGTGAAGAATTCACCCCTCCACTTT. It yields the protein CASSQDLMVKNSPLHF.

This chain links TRBV10-3 with TRBJ1-2; a weak D match, TRBD1 (6 bases). The germline gives CDR1 ENHRY, CDR2 SYGVKD. This CDR3 is 14 amino acids long. CDR3 nucleotide sequence: TGTACTATCAGTGAGTCGACAGGAGACTATGGCTACACCTTC. Its translation is CTISESTGDYGYTF.

This clonotype is medium-sized (0.01 to 0.1%). The chain employs TRBV11-2 and TRBJ2-5; TRBD1 aligns across 7 bases. CDR1 is SGHAT and CDR2 is FQNNGV in the germline V gene. This CDR3 comprises 13 residues. V shed 5 bases and J 4 bases; nucleotides not matched to a gene: 4. For the CDR3, the DNA is TGTGCCAGCAGCAAGACAGGGTTAGAGACCCAGTACTTC. This gives the protein CASSKTGLETQYF.

Turning to this clonotype: An end of the junction does not agree with germline; a read error may underlie this. The rearrangement joins TRBV11-2 to TRBJ2-2; no clear D gene. This CDR3 is 15 amino acids long. Germline V CDR1 and CDR2: SGHAT, FQNNGV. The CDR3 loop is CPSSPTQEPTGELFF. The DNA for the CDR3 is TGTCCCAGCAGCCCTACGCAAGAACCGACCGGGGAGCTGTTTTTT.

About this clonotype itself: A much larger clone differs from this one at a single base, so this may be a read error. Likely a read error: the CDR3 ends without its conserved phenylalanine or tryptophan. The CDR3 DNA reads TGCGCCAGCAGCTATATCGGGACTAGCCAAGAGACCCAGTACCTC. This translates into CASSYIGTSQETQYL. V is TRBV5-1 and J is TRBJ2-5, with TRBD2 matching 8 bases. Per germline, CDR1 SGHRS and CDR2 YFSETQ. After removal of 3 bases from V and 1 base from J, the junction contained 5 bases not matched to a gene. There are 15 residues in the CDR3.

As regards this clonotype: One end of the junction is discordant with germline, which a read error may explain. This sequence joins TRBV7-8 and TRBJ2-2; a weak D match, TRBD2 (7 bases). CDR3 length: 15 residues. Germline CDR1 SGHVS, CDR2 FQNEAQ. Written as DNA, the CDR3 is TGTGCCGGCAGCTTAGGGGGGGGATACGCCGGGGAGCTATTTTTT. Its protein product is CAGSLGGGYAGELFF.

Turning to this clonotype: With a much larger clone just one base away, this may be a read error. The chain employs TRBV11-2 and TRBJ2-3; D is unresolved. The germline CDR1 and CDR2 sequences are SGHAT and FQNNGV. The CDR3 has 12 residues. The CDR3 here is CASSVDFGIVYF. CDR3 DNA: TGTGCCAGCAGCGTAGATTTTGGTATTGTGTATTTT.

On this clonotype: A much more abundant neighbour one base away suggests this may be a read error. The gene calls are TRBV7-9 and TRBJ2-3; 9 bases agree with TRBD2. CDR3 size: 15 residues. Per the germline V gene, CDR1 is SEHNR and CDR2 is FQNEAQ (reference sequence). CDR3 sequence (DNA): TGTGACAGCAGCTTAAGACTAGCGGAAACAGATACGCAGTATTTT. As protein: CDSSLRLAETDTQYF.

In DNA, the CDR3 is TGTGCCAGCAGCTCAGATCGAAGAGGTACGCAGTATTTT. Amino acid sequence: CASSSDRRGTQYF. The chain joins TRBV11-2 to TRBJ2-3; D not resolved. The CDR3 totals 13 residues. Looked up from germline, CDR1 is SGHAT and CDR2 is FQNNGV. Trimming cost V 4 bases and J 8 bases, with 13 bases left between them.

This clonotype was picked up a small number of times. This could be a read error, since a much larger clone is one nucleotide away. This chain joins TRBV12-3 or TRBV12-4 and TRBJ1-4; D remains unclear. The length of the CDR3 is 15 residues. Trimming pared 1 base from V and 3 bases from J, leaving 9 bases between. CDR3 sequence: CASSLGQSANEKLFF. CDR3 bases: TGTGCCAGCAGTTTAGGGCAGTCGGCTAATGAAAAACTGTTTTTT.

The chain combines TRBV6-5 with TRBJ1-1; TRBD1 matches 10 bases. This CDR3 is 15 amino acids long. V was clipped by 5 bases and J by 4 bases; unmatched bases: 7. Per the germline V gene, CDR1 is MNHEY and CDR2 is SVGAGI. The CDR3 DNA sequence: TGTGCCAGCAGTCCCCAGACAGGGGGCCTCACTGAAGCTTTCTTT. It translates to CASSPQTGGLTEAFF.

The chain combines TRBV6-1 with TRBJ2-7, with D possibly matching TRBD2 (5 bases). CDR1 MNHNS and CDR2 SASEGT come from the germline V gene. CDR3 length: 18 amino acids. V was trimmed by 3 bases and J by 3 bases, leaving 24 bases between them. CDR3: CASSDSLKGEAMGYEQYF. The CDR3 DNA follows: TGTGCCAGCAGTGATAGTCTGAAGGGAGAGGCGATGGGCTACGAGCAGTACTTC.

As concerns this clonotype: The junction shows a germline mismatch at one end, possibly a read error. The chain joins TRBV24-1 to TRBJ2-2; weak D call: TRBD2 (5 bases). Germline-derived CDR1 and CDR2 are KGHDR and SFDVKD. The CDR3 totals 13 residues. CDR3 coding DNA: TGTGCCACCAGTGATCCATACACCGGGGAGCCGTTTTTT. This codes for CATSDPYTGEPFF.

The chain couples TRBV6-4 to TRBJ2-3; D unresolved. This CDR3 comprises 15 residues. Germline assignment: CDR1 MRHNA and CDR2 SNTAGT. Trimming took off 0 bases at V and 5 bases at J, with 12 bases between the two ends. CDR3 loop: CASSDSNGGIDTQYF. In DNA, the CDR3 is TGTGCCAGCAGTGACTCGAATGGCGGCATAGATACGCAGTATTTT.

A single count supports this clonotype. A read error may produce the germline difference seen at one junction end. The V gene is TRBV11-3, the J gene TRBJ2-7; TRBD2 aligns across 11 bases. Looked up from germline, CDR1 is SGHNT and CDR2 is YENEEA. The CDR3 covers 14 residues. The CDR3 bases are TGTGCCAGCACACTGACTAGCGGGAACTACGAGCAATACTTC. Protein: CASTLTSGNYEQYF.

This chain joins TRBV29-1 and TRBJ1-6; D ambiguous. This CDR3 is built from 13 residues. Trimming removed 7 bases at V and 11 bases at J, with 18 bases between. The germline gives CDR1 SQVTM, CDR2 ANQGSEA. The CDR3 DNA reads as TGCAGCGCCGGATATGGTGGGAATCCACCCCTCCACTTT. Translation: CSAGYGGNPPLHF. Looking up the rest from reference TRBV29-1 and TRBJ1-6 gives the full variable domain: SAVISQKPSRDICQRGTSLTIQCQVDSQVTMMFWYRQQPGQSLTLIATANQGSEATYESGFVIDKFPISRPNLTFSTLTVSNMSPEDSSIYLCSAGYGGNPPLHFGNGTRLTVT.

The rearrangement uses TRBV18 and TRBJ1-1; 7 bases are a match to TRBD1. Germline V gene sequence: CDR1 KGHSH, CDR2 LQKENI. Trimming took 4 bases from V and 0 from J; bases not matched to a gene: 5. This CDR3 is built from 15 residues. The CDR3 protein is CASSRDSTLNTEAFF. In DNA form, the CDR3 reads TGTGCCAGCTCACGGGACAGTACTTTGAACACTGAAGCTTTCTTT.

The table lists this clonotype with a count of one. This likely comes from a read error, as the CDR3 has no conserved phenylalanine or tryptophan at its end. V usage is TRBV11-3 and J usage is TRBJ1-1, with 7 bases that match TRBD1. Looked up from germline, CDR1 is SGHNT and CDR2 is YENEEA. The CDR3 has 14 amino acids. The CDR3 coding sequence is TGTGTCGGCAGCTTCGGGACAGTGAACACTGAAGCTTTCCTT. Its protein product is CVGSFGTVNTEAFL.